This TCR delta chain appears in the sequencing data of a study of gammadelta T cells in human blood. This clone is classed as medium-sized (0.01 to 0.1%). TCRdb used CATT to re-call clones from the RT-PCR reads. The profile shows approximately 1,000 delta-chain clones, approximately 26% of them singletons. The CDR3 has 18 residues. Germline CDR1 TSWWSYY, CDR2 QGS. J lost 0 bases, V lost 5 bases, and 12 bases had no gene match. The TCR was taken from a human donor. Sequenced sample: non-Vgamma9Vdelta2 gamma-delta T cells from infant blood. This sequence joins TRDV1 and TRDJ1; 10 bases line up with TRDD3. This CDR3 is CALGSTHWGMLDTDKLIF. The CDR3 DNA follows: TGTGCTCTTGGGTCGACCCACTGGGGGATGCTTGACACCGATAAACTCATCTTT.